A selection of T cell receptor beta chains follows, all from one sample in a study of blood T cell repertoires in COVID-19. Assay used: immunoSEQ multiplex PCR; TCRdb lists only in-frame clones, some missing. This sample has around 260,000 clones; around 87% occur once, and the top ten carry over 2%. Sequencing was done on a sample of peripheral blood. The receptors originated from a woman between 50 and 59 years old with acute or convalescent COVID-19. Both conserved end residues are part of each CDR3. Fields, in order: D gene, clone size, J gene, V gene, CDR3 DNA, CDR3 protein. A D gene is named only where the DNA matches it firmly. Rows give clone size only sometimes, using once, few, many, or a class for an expanded clone.

D: TRBD1; size: .; J: TRBJ2-7; V: TRBV27; DNA: TGTGCCAGCAGTAGTGGGACAGGGCCTTACGAGCAGTACTTC; CDR3: CASSSGTGPYEQYF
D: .; size: once; J: TRBJ2-2; V: TRBV2; DNA: TGTGCCAGCCGGGTCGAGGACTACCGCCGATCTAACACCGGGGAGCTGTTTTTT; CDR3: CASRVEDYRRSNTGELFF
D: TRBD1; size: .; J: TRBJ2-7; V: TRBV29-1; DNA: TGCAGCGTAGCCGGGACAGGGGCTGTCCTCCGCTACGAGCAGTACTTC; CDR3: CSVAGTGAVLRYEQYF
D: TRBD1; size: .; J: TRBJ2-5; V: TRBV5-1; DNA: TGCGCCAGCAGCTTGGTTGGCAGGGGGCTGGGTGAGACCCAGTACTTC; CDR3: CASSLVGRGLGETQYF
D: TRBD2; size: .; J: TRBJ2-7; V: TRBV27; DNA: TGTGCCAGCAGTGAACTAGCGAGACCCTCCTACGAGCAGTACTTC; CDR3: CASSELARPSYEQYF
D: TRBD1; size: .; J: TRBJ1-2; V: TRBV4-3; DNA: TGCGCCAGCAGCCCGAGGAATGGACAGGCGGGAGGAGGGAACTATGGCTACACCTTC; CDR3: CASSPRNGQAGGGNYGYTF
D: .; size: .; J: TRBJ1-4; V: TRBV5-6; DNA: TGTGCCAGCAGCGATGTAACAGGGACGGAGGAAAAACTGTTTTTT; CDR3: CASSDVTGTEEKLFF
D: TRBD1; size: .; J: TRBJ1-1; V: TRBV5-1; DNA: TGCGCCAGCAGCTTGACAGGGGGGAGCACTGAAGCTTTCTTT; CDR3: CASSLTGGSTEAFF
D: .; size: once; J: TRBJ2-3; V: TRBV6-2/TRBV6-3; DNA: TGTGCCAGCAGTTCGACAGATACGCAGTATTTT; CDR3: CASSSTDTQYF
D: .; size: .; J: TRBJ2-7; V: TRBV28; DNA: TGTGCCAGCAGTTTTTCGGGGGCCTACGAGCAGTACTTC; CDR3: CASSFSGAYEQYF
D: TRBD2; size: .; J: TRBJ2-7; V: TRBV5-4; DNA: TGTGCCAGCAGCTTGGGGGGAGAGGGAGGGCCCCTCGAGCAGTACTTC; CDR3: CASSLGGEGGPLEQYF
D: TRBD1; size: once; J: TRBJ2-7; V: TRBV5-1; DNA: TGCGCCAGCAGCTCGGGACAGATCCTCTCCTACGAGCAGTACTTC; CDR3: CASSSGQILSYEQYF
D: .; size: .; J: TRBJ2-7; V: TRBV5-4; DNA: TGTGCCAGCAGCTTGGACCCTAGGGGGAACGAGCAGTACTTC; CDR3: CASSLDPRGNEQYF
D: .; size: .; J: TRBJ1-5; V: TRBV5-1; DNA: TGCGCCAGCAGCTTGATGCAGGGCGGCAATCAGCCCCAGCATTTT; CDR3: CASSLMQGGNQPQHF
D: TRBD1; size: once; J: TRBJ1-1; V: TRBV7-8; DNA: TGTGCCAGCAGCTCGTGGGACAGGTTGAACACTGAAGCTTTCTTT; CDR3: CASSSWDRLNTEAFF
D: .; size: .; J: TRBJ2-2; V: TRBV18; DNA: TGTGCCAGCTCACCAGGGGCAAACACCGGGGAGCTGTTTTTT; CDR3: CASSPGANTGELFF
D: TRBD2; size: once; J: TRBJ2-1; V: TRBV7-2; DNA: TGTGCCAGCACCCTTCGGGGGGTCGTCGATGAGCAGTTCTTC; CDR3: CASTLRGVVDEQFF
D: TRBD1; size: .; J: TRBJ2-7; V: TRBV19; DNA: TGTGCCAGTAGTCTTCGGACAGGGCCGACCTACGAGCAGTACTTC; CDR3: CASSLRTGPTYEQYF
D: TRBD1; size: .; J: TRBJ1-2; V: TRBV2; DNA: TGTGCCAGCAGTCCGGGACAGGGGAACGGGGACTATGGCTACACCTTC; CDR3: CASSPGQGNGDYGYTF
D: TRBD2; size: .; J: TRBJ2-3; V: TRBV24-1; DNA: TGTGCCACCAGTGACCGACGAAGCGGGAAAACAGATACGCAGTATTTT; CDR3: CATSDRRSGKTDTQYF
D: TRBD2; size: .; J: TRBJ2-2; V: TRBV7-8; DNA: TGTGCCAGCAGCTTTTATCTCCCTACTAGCGGGAGGGCCGGGGAGCTGTTTTTT; CDR3: CASSFYLPTSGRAGELFF
D: TRBD1; size: .; J: TRBJ2-7; V: TRBV28; DNA: TGTGCCAGCAGTTTTAGTACAGGGGTTTGGGAGCAGTACTTC; CDR3: CASSFSTGVWEQYF
D: TRBD2; size: .; J: TRBJ2-1; V: TRBV11-1; DNA: TGTGCCAGCAGCTCGGGACTATACAATGAGCAGTTCTTC; CDR3: CASSSGLYNEQFF